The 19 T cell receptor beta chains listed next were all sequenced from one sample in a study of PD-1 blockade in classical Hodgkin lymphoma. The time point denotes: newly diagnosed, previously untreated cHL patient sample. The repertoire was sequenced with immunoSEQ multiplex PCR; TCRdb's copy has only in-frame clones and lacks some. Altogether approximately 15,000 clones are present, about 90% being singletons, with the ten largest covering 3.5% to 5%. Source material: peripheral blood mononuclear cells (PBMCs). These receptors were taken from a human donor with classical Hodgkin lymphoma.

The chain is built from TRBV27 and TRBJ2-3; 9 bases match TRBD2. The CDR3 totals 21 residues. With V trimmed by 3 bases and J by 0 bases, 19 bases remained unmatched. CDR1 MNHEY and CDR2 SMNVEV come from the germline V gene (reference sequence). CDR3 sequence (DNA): TGTGCCAGCAGTTTTTCTCACTTTGAACCGACTAGCGGCCCTAGCACAGATACGCAGTATTTT. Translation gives CASSFSHFEPTSGPSTDTQYF.

CDR3 DNA sequence: TGCAGCGTTTCCCCAGGGCAGGAGACCCAGTACTTC. It yields the protein CSVSPGQETQYF. V usage is TRBV29-1 and J usage is TRBJ2-5; D perhaps matches TRBD1 (5 bases). Trimming pared 5 bases from V and 5 bases from J, leaving 12 bases between. The CDR3 extends over 12 amino acids. Germline V lookup: CDR1 SQVTM, CDR2 ANQGSEA.

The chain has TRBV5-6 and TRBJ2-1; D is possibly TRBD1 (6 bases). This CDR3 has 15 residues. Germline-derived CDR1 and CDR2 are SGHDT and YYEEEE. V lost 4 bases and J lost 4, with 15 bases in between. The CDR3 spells CASSRYGTTYNEQFF. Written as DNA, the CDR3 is TGTGCCAGCAGCCGATACGGGACAACTTACAATGAGCAGTTCTTC.

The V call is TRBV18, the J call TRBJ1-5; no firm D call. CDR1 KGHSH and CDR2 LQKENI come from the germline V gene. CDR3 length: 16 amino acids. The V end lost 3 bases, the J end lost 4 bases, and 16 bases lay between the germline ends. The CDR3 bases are TGTGCCAGCTCACCGGCCGATGGACGCGGAAATCAGCCCCAGCATTTT. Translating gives CASSPADGRGNQPQHF.

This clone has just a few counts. CDR3 in DNA: TGTGCCAGCCAACCTTCTCCGGGACTAGCGGGAGTTGAGCAGTACTTC. Its translation: CASQPSPGLAGVEQYF. The chain couples TRBV2 to TRBJ2-7; 14 nucleotides match TRBD2. Germline V gene data show CDR1 as SNHLY and CDR2 as FYNNEI. The junction had 13 bases not matched to a gene; V was cut back by 8 bases and J by 7 bases. This CDR3 has 16 residues.

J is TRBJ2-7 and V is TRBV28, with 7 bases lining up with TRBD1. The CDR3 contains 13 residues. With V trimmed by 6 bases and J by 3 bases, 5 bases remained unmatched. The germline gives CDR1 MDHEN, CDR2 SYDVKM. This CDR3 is CASSSDRVYEQYF. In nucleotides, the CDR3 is TGTGCCAGCAGCTCCGACAGGGTCTACGAGCAGTACTTC.

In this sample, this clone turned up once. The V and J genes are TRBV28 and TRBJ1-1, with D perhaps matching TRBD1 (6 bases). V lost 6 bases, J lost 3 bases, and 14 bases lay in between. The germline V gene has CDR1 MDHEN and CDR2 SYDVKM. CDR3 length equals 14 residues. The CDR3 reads CASRRPGVYTEAFF. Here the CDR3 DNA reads TGTGCCAGCAGGAGACCAGGGGTTTACACTGAAGCTTTCTTT.

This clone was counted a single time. CDR3 sequence (DNA): TGTGCCAGCAGCCAAGGACTAGTTACCGAGCAGTACTTC. Translated, it gives CASSQGLVTEQYF. The chain carries TRBV4-2 and TRBJ2-7, with TRBD2 as a possible D gene (6 bases). CDR3 length equals 13 residues. V lost 1 base and J 6 bases, leaving 10 bases between the germline ends. Germline values: CDR1 LGHNA, CDR2 YNFKEQ.

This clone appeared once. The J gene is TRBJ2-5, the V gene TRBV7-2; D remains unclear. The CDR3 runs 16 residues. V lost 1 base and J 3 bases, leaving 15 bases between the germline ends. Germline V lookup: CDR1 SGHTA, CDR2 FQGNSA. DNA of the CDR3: TGTGCCAGCAGCTTAGGAGACCTTCACCGAAAAGAGACCCAGTACTTC. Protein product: CASSLGDLHRKETQYF.

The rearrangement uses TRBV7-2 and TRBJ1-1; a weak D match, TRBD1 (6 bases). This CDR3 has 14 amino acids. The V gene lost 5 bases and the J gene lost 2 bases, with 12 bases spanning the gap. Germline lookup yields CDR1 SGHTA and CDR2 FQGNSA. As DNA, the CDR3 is TGTGCCAGCAGCCCAGGGACACCCAACACTGAAGCTTTCTTT. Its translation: CASSPGTPNTEAFF.

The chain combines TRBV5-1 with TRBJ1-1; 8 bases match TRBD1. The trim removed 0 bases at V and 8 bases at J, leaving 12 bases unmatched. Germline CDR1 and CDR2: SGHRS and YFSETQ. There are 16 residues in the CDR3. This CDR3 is CASSLVEVGQGGEAFF. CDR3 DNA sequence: TGCGCCAGCAGCTTGGTGGAAGTTGGACAGGGTGGGGAAGCTTTCTTT.

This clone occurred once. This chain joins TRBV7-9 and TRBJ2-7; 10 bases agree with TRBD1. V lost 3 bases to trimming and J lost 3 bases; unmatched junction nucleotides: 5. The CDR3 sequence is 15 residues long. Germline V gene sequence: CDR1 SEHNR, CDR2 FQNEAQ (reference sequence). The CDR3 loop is CASSFPGQGNYEQYF. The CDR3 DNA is TGTGCCAGCAGCTTCCCGGGACAGGGGAACTACGAGCAGTACTTC.

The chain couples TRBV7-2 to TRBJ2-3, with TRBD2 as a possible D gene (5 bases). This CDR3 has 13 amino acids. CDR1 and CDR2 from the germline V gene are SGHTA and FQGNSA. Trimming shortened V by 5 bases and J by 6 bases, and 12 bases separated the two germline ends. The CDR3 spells CASSRRAEDTQYF. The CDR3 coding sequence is TGTGCCAGCAGCCGACGAGCGGAGGATACGCAGTATTTT.

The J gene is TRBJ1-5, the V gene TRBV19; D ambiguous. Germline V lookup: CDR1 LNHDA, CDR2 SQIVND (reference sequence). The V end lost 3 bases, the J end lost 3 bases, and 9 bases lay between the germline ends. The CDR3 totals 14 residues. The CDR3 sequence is CASSIFGSNQPQHF. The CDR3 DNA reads TGTGCCAGTAGTATCTTCGGGTCCAATCAGCCCCAGCATTTT.

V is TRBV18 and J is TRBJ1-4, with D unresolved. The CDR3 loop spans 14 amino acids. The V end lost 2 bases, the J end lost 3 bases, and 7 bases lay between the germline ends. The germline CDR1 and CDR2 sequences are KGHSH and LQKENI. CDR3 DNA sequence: TGTGCCAGCTCACCATTCCTATCTAATGAAAAACTGTTTTTT. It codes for CASSPFLSNEKLFF.

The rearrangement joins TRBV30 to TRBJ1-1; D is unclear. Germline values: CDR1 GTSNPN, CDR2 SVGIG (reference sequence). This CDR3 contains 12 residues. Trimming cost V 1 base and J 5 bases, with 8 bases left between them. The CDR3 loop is CAWSDWGTEAFF. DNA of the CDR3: TGTGCCTGGAGTGACTGGGGAACTGAAGCTTTCTTT. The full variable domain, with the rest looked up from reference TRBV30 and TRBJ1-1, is SQTIHQWPATLVQPVGSPLSLECTVEGTSNPNLYWYRQAAGRGLQLLFYSVGIGQISSEVPQNLSASRPQDRQFILSSKKLLLSDSGFYLCAWSDWGTEAFFGQGTRLTVV.

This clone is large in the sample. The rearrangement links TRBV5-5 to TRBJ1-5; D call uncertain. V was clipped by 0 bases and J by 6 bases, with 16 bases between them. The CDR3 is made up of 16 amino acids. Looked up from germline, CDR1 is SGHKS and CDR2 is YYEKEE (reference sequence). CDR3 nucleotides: TGTGCCAGCAGCTTGGTCTATTCGCATTGGGGTCAGCCCCAGCATTTT. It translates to CASSLVYSHWGQPQHF.

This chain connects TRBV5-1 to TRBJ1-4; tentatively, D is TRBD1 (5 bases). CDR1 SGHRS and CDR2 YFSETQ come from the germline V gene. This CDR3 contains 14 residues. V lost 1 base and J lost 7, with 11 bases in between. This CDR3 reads CASSLTQGGEKLFF. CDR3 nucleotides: TGCGCCAGCAGCTTGACGCAGGGTGGTGAAAAACTGTTTTTT.

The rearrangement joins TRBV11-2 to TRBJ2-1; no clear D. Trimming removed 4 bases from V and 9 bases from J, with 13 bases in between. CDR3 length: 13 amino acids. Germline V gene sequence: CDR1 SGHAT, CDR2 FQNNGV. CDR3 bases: TGTGCCAGCAGCTCTTCACGGTTACTTGAGCAGTTCTTC. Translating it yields CASSSSRLLEQFF.